Each of the 2 T cell receptor beta chains below was sequenced from the same sample in a study of T cell changes during pregnancy in multiple sclerosis. The protocol was immunoSEQ multiplex PCR, while the TCRdb copy is restricted to in-frame clones and leaves out a portion. The table shows about 42,000 clones, with approximately 90% occurring only once. The source was CD4+ T cells from peripheral blood mononuclear cells, collected after pregnancy. These TCRs come from a female donor with multiple sclerosis, enrolled in a pregnancy study.

The chain recombines TRBV11-1 with TRBJ1-4, with D possibly TRBD1 on 6 matching bases. The V end was cut by 5 bases, the J end by 5 bases, with 15 bases between. Germline CDR1 is SGHAT and CDR2 is FQDESV (reference sequence). This CDR3 comprises 15 residues. The CDR3 sequence is CASSPRGGPNEKLFF. In nucleotides, the CDR3 is TGTGCCAGCAGCCCGAGAGGGGGTCCAAATGAAAAACTGTTTTTT.

The CDR3 DNA sequence: TGTGCCACCAGCAGAGGATACCGCGGACAGGCCGGAACCTACGAGCAGTACTTC. Translation gives CATSRGYRGQAGTYEQYF. The chain uses TRBV15 and TRBJ2-7, with 7 nucleotides matching TRBD1. CDR3 size: 18 residues. Germline CDR1 and CDR2: LNHNV and YYDKDF (reference sequence). Trimming cost V 1 base and J 2 bases; bases outside gene matches: 14.